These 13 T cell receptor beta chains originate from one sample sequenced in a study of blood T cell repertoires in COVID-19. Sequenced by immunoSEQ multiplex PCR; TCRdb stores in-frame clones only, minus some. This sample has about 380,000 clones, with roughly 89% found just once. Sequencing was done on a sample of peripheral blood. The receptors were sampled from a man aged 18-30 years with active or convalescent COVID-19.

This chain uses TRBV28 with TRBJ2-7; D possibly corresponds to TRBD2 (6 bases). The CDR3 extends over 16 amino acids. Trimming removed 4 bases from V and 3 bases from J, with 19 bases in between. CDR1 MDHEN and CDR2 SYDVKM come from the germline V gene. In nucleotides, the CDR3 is TGTGCCAGCAGTTCCCCGGGCAGGGACTCCTACTACGAGCAGTACTTC. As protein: CASSSPGRDSYYEQYF.

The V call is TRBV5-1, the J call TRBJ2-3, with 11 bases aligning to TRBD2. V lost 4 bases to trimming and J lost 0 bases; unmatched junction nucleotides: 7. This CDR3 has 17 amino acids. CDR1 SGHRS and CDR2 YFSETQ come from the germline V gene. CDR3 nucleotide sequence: TGCGCCAGCAGCCGCCGGACTAGCGGGTATAGCACAGATACGCAGTATTTT. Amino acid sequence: CASSRRTSGYSTDTQYF.

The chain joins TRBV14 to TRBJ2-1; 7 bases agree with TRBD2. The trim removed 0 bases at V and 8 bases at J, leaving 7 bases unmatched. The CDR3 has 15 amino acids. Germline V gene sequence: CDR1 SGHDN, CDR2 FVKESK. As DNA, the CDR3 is TGTGCCAGCAGCCAAGATCTGGGGGAGGGCTATGAGCAGTTCTTC. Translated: CASSQDLGEGYEQFF.

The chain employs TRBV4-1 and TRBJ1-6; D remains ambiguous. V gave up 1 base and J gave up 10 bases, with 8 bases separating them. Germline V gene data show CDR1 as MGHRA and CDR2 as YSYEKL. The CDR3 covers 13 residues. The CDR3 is CASSQVLRSPLHF. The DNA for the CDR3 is TGCGCCAGCAGCCAAGTTCTTCGGTCACCCCTCCACTTT.

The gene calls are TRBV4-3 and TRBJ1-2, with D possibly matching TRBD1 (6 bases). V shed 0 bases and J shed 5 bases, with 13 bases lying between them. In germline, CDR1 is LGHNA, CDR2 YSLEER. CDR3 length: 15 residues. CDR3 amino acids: CASSQEVDRRYGYTF. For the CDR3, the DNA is TGCGCCAGCAGCCAAGAGGTGGACAGACGGTATGGCTACACCTTC.

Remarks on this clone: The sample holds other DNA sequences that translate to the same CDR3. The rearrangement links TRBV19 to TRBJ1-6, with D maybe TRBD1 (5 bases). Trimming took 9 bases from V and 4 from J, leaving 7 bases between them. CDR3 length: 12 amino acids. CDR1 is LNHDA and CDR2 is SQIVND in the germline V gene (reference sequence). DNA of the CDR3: TGTGCCAGCGGGGGATATAATTCACCCCTCCACTTT. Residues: CASGGYNSPLHF.

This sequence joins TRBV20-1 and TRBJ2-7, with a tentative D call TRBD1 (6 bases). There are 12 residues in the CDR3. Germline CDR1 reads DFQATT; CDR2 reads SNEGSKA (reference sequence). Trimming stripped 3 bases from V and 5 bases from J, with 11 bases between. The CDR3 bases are TGCAGTGCTAGTTTTAGGGGGAACGAGCAGTACTTC. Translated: CSASFRGNEQYF.

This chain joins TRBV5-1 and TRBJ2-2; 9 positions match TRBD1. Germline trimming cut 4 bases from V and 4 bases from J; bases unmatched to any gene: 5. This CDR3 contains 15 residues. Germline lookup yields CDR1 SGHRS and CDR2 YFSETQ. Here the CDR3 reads CASSTWTGVTGELFF. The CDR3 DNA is TGCGCCAGCAGCACCTGGACAGGGGTCACCGGGGAGCTGTTTTTT.

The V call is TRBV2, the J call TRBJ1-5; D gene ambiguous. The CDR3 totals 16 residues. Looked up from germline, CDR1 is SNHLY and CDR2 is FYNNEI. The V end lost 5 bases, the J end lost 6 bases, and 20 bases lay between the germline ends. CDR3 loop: CASSKSQRSGVQPQHF. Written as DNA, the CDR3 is TGTGCCAGCAGTAAGAGTCAAAGGTCGGGTGTTCAGCCCCAGCATTTT.

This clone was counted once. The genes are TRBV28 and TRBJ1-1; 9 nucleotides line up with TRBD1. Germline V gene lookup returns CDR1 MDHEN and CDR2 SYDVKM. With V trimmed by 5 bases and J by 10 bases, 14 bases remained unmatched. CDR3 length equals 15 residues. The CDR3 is CASSIPRDRVEIAFF. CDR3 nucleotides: TGTGCCAGCAGTATACCAAGGGACAGGGTGGAAATAGCTTTCTTT.

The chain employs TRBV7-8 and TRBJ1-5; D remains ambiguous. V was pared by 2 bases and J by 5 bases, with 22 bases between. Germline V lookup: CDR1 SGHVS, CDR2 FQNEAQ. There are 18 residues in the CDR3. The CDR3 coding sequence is TGTGCCAGCAGCTTACAGGTGCCATCGGCCCCCCGGCATCAGCCCCAGCATTTT. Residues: CASSLQVPSAPRHQPQHF.

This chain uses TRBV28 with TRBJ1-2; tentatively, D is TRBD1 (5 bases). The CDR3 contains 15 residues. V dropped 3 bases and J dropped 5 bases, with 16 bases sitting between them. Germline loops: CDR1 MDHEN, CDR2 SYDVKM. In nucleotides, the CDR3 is TGTGCCAGCAGTTTCCTCCAGCAGGGCCTTTATGGCTACACCTTC. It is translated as CASSFLQQGLYGYTF.

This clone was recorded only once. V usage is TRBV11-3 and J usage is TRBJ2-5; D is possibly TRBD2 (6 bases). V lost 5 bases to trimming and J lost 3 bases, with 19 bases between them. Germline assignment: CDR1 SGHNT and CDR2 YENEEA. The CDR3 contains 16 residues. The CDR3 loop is CASSPGGVLGEETQYF. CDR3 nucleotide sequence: TGTGCCAGCAGCCCCGGAGGGGTCCTAGGGGAAGAGACCCAGTACTTC.